One T cell receptor beta chain is described in this entry. The data belong to a study of control samples from healthy donors and cancer patients. Clones were sequenced by immunoSEQ multiplex PCR, and TCRdb holds only the in-frame ones, with some missing. In the table there are 100,000 to 150,000 clones, 92% of which are singletons. Trimming left V 1 base short and J 8 bases short, with 9 bases between. This CDR3 is built from 13 residues. Germline lookup yields CDR1 SGHNT and CDR2 YYREEE (reference sequence). The chain couples TRBV5-4 to TRBJ1-4; D might be TRBD1 (5 bases). Sequenced material: blood. The receptor was isolated from a woman aged 45-65 years in good health. The CDR3 loop is CASSLSREEKLFF. The CDR3 DNA reads TGTGCCAGCAGCTTGAGCAGGGAAGAAAAACTGTTTTTT.